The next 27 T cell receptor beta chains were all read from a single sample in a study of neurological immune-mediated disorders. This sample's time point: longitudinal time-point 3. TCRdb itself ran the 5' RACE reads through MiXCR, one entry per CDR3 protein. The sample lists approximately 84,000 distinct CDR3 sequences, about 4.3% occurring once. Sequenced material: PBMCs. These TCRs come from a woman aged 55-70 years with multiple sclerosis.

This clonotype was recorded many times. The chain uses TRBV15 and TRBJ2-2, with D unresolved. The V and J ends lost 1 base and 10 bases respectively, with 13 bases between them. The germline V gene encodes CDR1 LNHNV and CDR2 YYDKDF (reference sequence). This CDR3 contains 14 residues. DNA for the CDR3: TGTGCCACCAGCAGAGGAGTTGAGTACACGGAGCTGTTTTTT. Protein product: CATSRGVEYTELFF. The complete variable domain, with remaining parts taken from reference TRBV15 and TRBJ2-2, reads DAMVIQNPRYQVTQFGKPVTLSCSQTLNHNVMYWYQQKSSQAPKLLFHYYDKDFNNEADTPDNFQSRRPNTSFCFLDIRSPGLGDTAMYLCATSRGVEYTELFFGEGSRLTVL.

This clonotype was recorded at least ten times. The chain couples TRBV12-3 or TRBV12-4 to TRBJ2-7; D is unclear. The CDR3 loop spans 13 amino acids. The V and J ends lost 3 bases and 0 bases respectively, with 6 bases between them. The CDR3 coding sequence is TGTGCCAGCAGTTTGGAGTCCTCCTACGAGCAGTACTTC. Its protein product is CASSLESSYEQYF.

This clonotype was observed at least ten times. The CDR3 DNA is TGTGCCAGCAGCTCGGGACAGGAGAATTCACCCCTCCACTTT. Protein: CASSSGQENSPLHF. The chain employs TRBV12-3 or TRBV12-4 and TRBJ1-6, with TRBD1 matching 8 bases. The V and J ends lost 6 bases and 7 bases, in that order; junction bases with no gene match: 5. CDR3 length: 14 amino acids.

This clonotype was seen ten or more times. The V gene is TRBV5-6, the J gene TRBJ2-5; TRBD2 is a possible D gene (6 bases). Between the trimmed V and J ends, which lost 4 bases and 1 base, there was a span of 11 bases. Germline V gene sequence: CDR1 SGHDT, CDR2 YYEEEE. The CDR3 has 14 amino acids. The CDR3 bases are TGTGCCAGCAGCCCCGGGGGTTCCCAAGAGACCCAGTACTTC. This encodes CASSPGGSQETQYF.

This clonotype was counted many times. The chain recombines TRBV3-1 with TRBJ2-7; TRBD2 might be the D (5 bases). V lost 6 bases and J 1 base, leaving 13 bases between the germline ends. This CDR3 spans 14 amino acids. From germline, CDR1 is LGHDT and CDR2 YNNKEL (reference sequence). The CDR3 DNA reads TGTGCCAGCAGTCATTGGACTCAATCCTACGAGCAGTACTTC. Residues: CASSHWTQSYEQYF.

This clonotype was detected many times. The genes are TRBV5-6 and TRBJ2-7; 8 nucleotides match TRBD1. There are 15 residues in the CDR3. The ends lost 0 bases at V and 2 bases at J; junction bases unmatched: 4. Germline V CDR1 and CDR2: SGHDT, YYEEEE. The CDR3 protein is CASSLEQGDTYEQYF. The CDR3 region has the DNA TGTGCCAGCAGCTTGGAACAGGGGGACACCTACGAGCAGTACTTC.

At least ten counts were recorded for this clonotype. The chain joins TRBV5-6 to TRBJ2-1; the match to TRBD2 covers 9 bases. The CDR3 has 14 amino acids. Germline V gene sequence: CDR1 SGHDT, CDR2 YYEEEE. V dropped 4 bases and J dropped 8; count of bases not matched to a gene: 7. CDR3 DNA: TGTGCCAGCAGCCCCGAGCGGGGGGTGGATGAGCAGTTCTTC. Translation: CASSPERGVDEQFF.

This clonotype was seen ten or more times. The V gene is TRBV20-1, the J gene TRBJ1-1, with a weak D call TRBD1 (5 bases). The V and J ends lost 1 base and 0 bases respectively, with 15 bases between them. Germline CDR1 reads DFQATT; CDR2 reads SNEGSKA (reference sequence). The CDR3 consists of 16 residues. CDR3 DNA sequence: TGCAGTGCTAGAGGGGCAGGGTGGCGGCTGAACACTGAAGCTTTCTTT. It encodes CSARGAGWRLNTEAFF.

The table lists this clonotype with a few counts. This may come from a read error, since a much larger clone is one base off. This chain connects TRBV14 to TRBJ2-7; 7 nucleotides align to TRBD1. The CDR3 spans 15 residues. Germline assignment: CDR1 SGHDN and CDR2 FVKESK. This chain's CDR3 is CASNQGGQRVYEQYF. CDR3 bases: TGTGCCAGCAACCAAGGGGGACAGCGAGTCTACGAGCAGTACTTC.

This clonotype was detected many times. The chain's CDR3 is CASSSRPGQVTDTQYF. The CDR3 bases are TGCGCCAGCAGCTCGAGACCGGGACAGGTCACAGATACGCAGTATTTT. The chain uses TRBV5-1 and TRBJ2-3; 8 bases fit TRBD1. After removal of 3 bases from V and 2 bases from J, the junction contained 8 bases not matched to a gene. Germline CDR1 is SGHRS and CDR2 is YFSETQ. The CDR3 is 16 amino acids.

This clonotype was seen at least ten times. CDR3 nucleotide sequence: TGCGCCAGCAGCTTCGACCGAAACTACGAGCAGTACTTC. It specifies CASSFDRNYEQYF. V is TRBV5-1 and J is TRBJ2-7; D is uncertain. CDR1 SGHRS and CDR2 YFSETQ come from the germline V gene. The CDR3 spans 13 residues. The germline V and J ends were trimmed by 2 bases and 3 bases, with 9 bases remaining between them. The full variable domain, in which reference TRBV5-1 and TRBJ2-7 provide the parts outside the CDR3, is KAGVTQTPRYLIKTRGQQVTLSCSPISGHRSVSWYQQTPGQGLQFLFEYFSETQRNKGNFPGRFSGRQFSNSRSEMNVSTLELGDSALYLCASSFDRNYEQYFGPGTRLTVT.

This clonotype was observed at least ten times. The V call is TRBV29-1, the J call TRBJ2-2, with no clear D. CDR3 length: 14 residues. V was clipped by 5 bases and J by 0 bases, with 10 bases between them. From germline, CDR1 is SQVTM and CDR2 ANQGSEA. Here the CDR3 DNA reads TGCAGCGTTAGCTCTCTAGCGAACACCGGGGAGCTGTTTTTT. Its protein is CSVSSLANTGELFF.

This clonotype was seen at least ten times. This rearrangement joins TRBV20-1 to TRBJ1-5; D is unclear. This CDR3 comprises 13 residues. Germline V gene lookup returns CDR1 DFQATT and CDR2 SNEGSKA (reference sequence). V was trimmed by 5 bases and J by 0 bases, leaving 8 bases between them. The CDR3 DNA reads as TGCAGTGCTTCCCCTCATAGCAATCAGCCCCAGCATTTT. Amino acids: CSASPHSNQPQHF.

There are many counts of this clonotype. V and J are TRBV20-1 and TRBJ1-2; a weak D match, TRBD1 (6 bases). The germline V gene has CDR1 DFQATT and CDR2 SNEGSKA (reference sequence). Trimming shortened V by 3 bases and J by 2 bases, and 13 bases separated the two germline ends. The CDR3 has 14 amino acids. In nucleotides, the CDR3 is TGCAGTGCTAGCGGGGACACAGCAAACTATGGCTACACCTTC. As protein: CSASGDTANYGYTF.

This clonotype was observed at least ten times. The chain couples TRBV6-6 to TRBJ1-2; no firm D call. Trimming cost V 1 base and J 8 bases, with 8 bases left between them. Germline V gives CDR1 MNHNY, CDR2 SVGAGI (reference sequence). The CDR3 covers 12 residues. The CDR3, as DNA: TGTGCCAGCAGTTACTATGGCGACGGCTACACCTTC. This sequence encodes CASSYYGDGYTF.

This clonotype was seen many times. As DNA, the CDR3 is TGTGCCAGCAGCGTATTGGGCGGGGGGGCCTCGGATGAGCAGTTCTTC. Residues: CASSVLGGGASDEQFF. V is TRBV9 and J is TRBJ2-1; 9 bases line up with TRBD2. Germline V gives CDR1 SGDLS, CDR2 YYNGEE. V gave up 1 base and J gave up 8 bases; unmatched junction bases: 10. The CDR3 is 16 amino acids.

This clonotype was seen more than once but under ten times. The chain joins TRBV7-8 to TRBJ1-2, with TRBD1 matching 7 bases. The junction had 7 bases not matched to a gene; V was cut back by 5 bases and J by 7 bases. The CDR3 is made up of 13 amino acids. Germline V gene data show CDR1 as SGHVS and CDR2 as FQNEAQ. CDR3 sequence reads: CASSPGGSAGYTF. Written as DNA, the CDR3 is TGTGCCAGCAGCCCAGGGGGAAGCGCTGGCTACACCTTC. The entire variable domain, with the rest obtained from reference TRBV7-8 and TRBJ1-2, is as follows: GAGVSQSPRYKVAKRGQDVALRCDPISGHVSLFWYQQALGQGPEFLTYFQNEAQLDKSGLPSDRFFAERPEGSVSTLKIQRTQQEDSAVYLCASSPGGSAGYTFGSGTRLTVV.

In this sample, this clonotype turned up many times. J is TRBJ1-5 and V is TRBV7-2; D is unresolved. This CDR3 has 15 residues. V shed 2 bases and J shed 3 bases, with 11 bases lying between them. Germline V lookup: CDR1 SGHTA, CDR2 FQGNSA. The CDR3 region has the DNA TGTGCCAGCAGCTTAACGGTCCAGACCAATCAGCCCCAGCATTTT. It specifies CASSLTVQTNQPQHF.

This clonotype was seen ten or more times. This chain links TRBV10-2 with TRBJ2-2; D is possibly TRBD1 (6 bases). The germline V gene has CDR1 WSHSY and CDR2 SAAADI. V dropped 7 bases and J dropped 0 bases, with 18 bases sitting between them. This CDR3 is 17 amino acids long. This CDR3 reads CASKRQGHSANTGELFF. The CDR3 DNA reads TGCGCCAGCAAGCGGCAGGGGCACAGCGCGAACACCGGGGAGCTGTTTTTT.

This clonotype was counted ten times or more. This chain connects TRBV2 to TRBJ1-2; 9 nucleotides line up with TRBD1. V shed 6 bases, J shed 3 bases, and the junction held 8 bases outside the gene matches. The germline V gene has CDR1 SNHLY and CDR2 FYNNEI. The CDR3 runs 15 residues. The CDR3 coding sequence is TGTGCCAGCAGCTCCGGGACAGGGAGTTACTATGGCTACACCTTC. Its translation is CASSSGTGSYYGYTF.

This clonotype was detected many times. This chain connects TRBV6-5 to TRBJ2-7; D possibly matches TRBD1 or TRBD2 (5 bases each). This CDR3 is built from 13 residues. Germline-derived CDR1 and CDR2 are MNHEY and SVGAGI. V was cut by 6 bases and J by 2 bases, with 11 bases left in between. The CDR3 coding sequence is TGTGCCAGCAGGGAAAGGGGACCCTACGAGCAGTACTTC. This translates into CASRERGPYEQYF.

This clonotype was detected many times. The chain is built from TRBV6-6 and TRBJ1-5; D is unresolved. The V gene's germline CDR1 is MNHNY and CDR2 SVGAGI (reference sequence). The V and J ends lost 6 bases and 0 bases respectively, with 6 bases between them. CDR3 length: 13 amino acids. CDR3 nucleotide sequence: TGTGCCAGCAGCTCGTATAGCAATCAGCCCCAGCATTTT. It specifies CASSSYSNQPQHF.

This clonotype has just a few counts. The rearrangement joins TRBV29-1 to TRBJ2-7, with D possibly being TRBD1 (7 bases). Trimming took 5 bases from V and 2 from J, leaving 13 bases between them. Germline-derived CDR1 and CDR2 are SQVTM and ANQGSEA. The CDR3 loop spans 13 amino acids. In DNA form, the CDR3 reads TGCAGCGTTCAGGGGGGCAGAGCCTACGAGCAGTACTTC. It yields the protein CSVQGGRAYEQYF.

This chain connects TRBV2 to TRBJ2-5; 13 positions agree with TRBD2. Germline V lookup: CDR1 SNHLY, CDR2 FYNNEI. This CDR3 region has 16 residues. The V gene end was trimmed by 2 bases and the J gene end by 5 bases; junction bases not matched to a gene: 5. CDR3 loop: CASSEMGTSGIETQYF. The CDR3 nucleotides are TGTGCCAGCAGTGAAATGGGGACTAGCGGGATTGAGACCCAGTACTTC.

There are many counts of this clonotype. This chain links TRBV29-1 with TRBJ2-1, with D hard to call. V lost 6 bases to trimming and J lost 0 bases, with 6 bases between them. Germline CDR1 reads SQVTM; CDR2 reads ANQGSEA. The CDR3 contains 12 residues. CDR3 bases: TGCAGCGTGGCAAGCTCCTACAATGAGCAGTTCTTC. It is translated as CSVASSYNEQFF.

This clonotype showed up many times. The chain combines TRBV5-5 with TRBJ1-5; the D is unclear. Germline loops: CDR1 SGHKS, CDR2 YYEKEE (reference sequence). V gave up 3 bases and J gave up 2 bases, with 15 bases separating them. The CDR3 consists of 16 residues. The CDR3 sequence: CASSSRHGRGNQPQHF. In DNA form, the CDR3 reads TGTGCCAGCAGCTCCCGACACGGTCGGGGCAATCAGCCCCAGCATTTT.

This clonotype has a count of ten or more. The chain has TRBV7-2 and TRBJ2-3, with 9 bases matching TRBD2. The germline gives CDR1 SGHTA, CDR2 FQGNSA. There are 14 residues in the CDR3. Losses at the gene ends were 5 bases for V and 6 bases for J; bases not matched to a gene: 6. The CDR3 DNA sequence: TGTGCCAGCAGCACAAGGACTAGCGTGGATACGCAGTATTTT. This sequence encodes CASSTRTSVDTQYF.